This TCR beta chain emerged from a study of blood T cell repertoires in COVID-19. Overall study context: Samples of COVID-19 (acute and convalescent) were obtained from the United States, Italy and Spain. From T cells, B-cell-depleted T cells, or PBMCs came the material, which was cDNA or gDNA.

Trimming cost V 4 bases and J 5 bases; bases outside gene matches: 10. The CDR3 contains 16 residues. Germline CDR1 SGHRS, CDR2 YFSETQ. Clinical histories supplied by participants themselves formed the basis of cohort assignment. TCRdb's table, derived via immunoSEQ multiplex PCR, lists solely in-frame clones and lacks some. The table lists around 310,000 clones, about nine tenths of them singletons. The V and J genes are TRBV5-1 and TRBJ2-1, with 9 bases lining up with TRBD2. Source material: PBMCs or T cells enriched from blood (not recorded which). The sequence came from a woman aged 40-49 years who had recovered from COVID-19. The CDR3 DNA follows: TGCGCCAGCAGCCCCAGGCCTAGCGGGAAAAACAATGAGCAGTTCTTC. It is translated as CASSPRPSGKNNEQFF. The whole variable domain, remainder taken from reference TRBV5-1 and TRBJ2-1, is KAGVTQTPRYLIKTRGQQVTLSCSPISGHRSVSWYQQTPGQGLQFLFEYFSETQRNKGNFPGRFSGRQFSNSRSEMNVSTLELGDSALYLCASSPRPSGKNNEQFFGPGTRLTVL.